The 24 T cell receptor beta chains reported below all come from one sample, sequenced in a study of T cells after posttransplantation cyclophosphamide. Some clones are missing from TCRdb's copy, which holds only in-frame ones; the method was immunoSEQ multiplex PCR. The sample contains about 7,900 clones, none of them singletons. A marrow graft followed busulfan-fludarabine conditioning, with cyclophosphamide on days +3 and +4. The source material was PBMCs, sampled after an allogeneic stem cell transplant with post-transplant cyclophosphamide. Receptors were obtained from a male patient between 25 and 39 years old who received an allogeneic stem cell transplant from an unrelated donor, was CMV-positive, and had acute and chronic GVHD. A share of the T cells may be of graft donor origin.

This clone was counted many times. V and J are TRBV12-3 or TRBV12-4 and TRBJ1-5; D is undetermined. This CDR3 contains 16 residues. The V end was cut by 5 bases, the J end by 0 bases, with 14 bases between. In nucleotides, the CDR3 is TGTGCCAGCAGTCCCCAACTAGTTCATAGCAATCAGCCCCAGCATTTT. Residues: CASSPQLVHSNQPQHF.

Within the sample, this clone is medium-sized. CDR3 residues: CASSVPQGNTIYF. CDR3 coding DNA: TGCGCCAGCAGTGTTCCCCAGGGAAACACCATATATTTT. This chain joins TRBV10-2 and TRBJ1-3; unclear D gene. CDR1 and CDR2 (germline): WSHSY, SAAADI. The germline V and J ends were trimmed by 4 bases and 4 bases, with 8 bases remaining between them. The CDR3 totals 13 residues.

The chain is built from TRBV11-3 and TRBJ2-3; the D gene is possibly TRBD1 (6 bases). V lost 5 bases and J 1 base, leaving 10 bases between the germline ends. Germline values: CDR1 SGHNT, CDR2 YENEEA. CDR3 length equals 14 residues. CDR3 DNA: TGTGCCAGCAGCCGAGGACAGCGCACAGATACGCAGTATTTT. Protein sequence: CASSRGQRTDTQYF.

Many counts were recorded for this clone. J is TRBJ2-3 and V is TRBV29-1; 14 nucleotides align to TRBD2. The CDR3 loop spans 13 amino acids. The germline CDR1 and CDR2 sequences are SQVTM and ANQGSEA. J gave up 10 bases and V 7 bases, and 7 bases lay outside the gene matches. Here the CDR3 DNA reads TGCAGCGGGGGACTAGCGGGAGAGGGATCGCAGTATTTT. Translating gives CSGGLAGEGSQYF.

This clone was observed at least ten times. V and J are TRBV6-1 and TRBJ1-1; TRBD1 agrees at 10 bases. V lost 4 bases and J lost 2; bases outside the gene matches: 16. In germline, CDR1 is MNHNS, CDR2 SASEGT. This CDR3 region has 19 residues. The CDR3 DNA reads TGTGCCAGCAGTGGGCCGATTAGGGGACAGGGGCTTTTAAACACTGAAGCTTTCTTT. Amino acid sequence: CASSGPIRGQGLLNTEAFF.

This clone was detected ten times or more. J is TRBJ2-5 and V is TRBV30; the D gene is possibly TRBD1 (6 bases). Germline-derived CDR1 and CDR2 are GTSNPN and SVGIG (reference sequence). V lost 0 bases to trimming and J lost 5 bases, with 10 bases between them. The CDR3 covers 13 residues. In DNA, the CDR3 is TGTGCCTGGAGTGTAACAGGGTGGGAGACCCAGTACTTC. This sequence encodes CAWSVTGWETQYF. The full variable domain, its missing parts supplied by reference TRBV30 and TRBJ2-5, is SQTIHQWPATLVQPVGSPLSLECTVEGTSNPNLYWYRQAAGRGLQLLFYSVGIGQISSEVPQNLSASRPQDRQFILSSKKLLLSDSGFYLCAWSVTGWETQYFGPGTRLLVL.

This clone was seen repeatedly, ten times or more. V usage is TRBV4-2 and J usage is TRBJ2-3; tentative D call: TRBD2 (5 bases). This CDR3 comprises 13 residues. Trimming shortened V by 4 bases and J by 4 bases, and 9 bases separated the two germline ends. Germline values: CDR1 LGHNA, CDR2 YNFKEQ. CDR3 sequence (DNA): TGTGCCAGCAGCCCGGACTCCCCAGATACGCAGTATTTT. This encodes CASSPDSPDTQYF.

This clone was recorded at least ten times. The chain recombines TRBV27 with TRBJ2-1; TRBD1 matches 12 bases. After removal of 3 bases from V and 4 bases from J, the junction contained 10 bases not matched to a gene. This CDR3 is built from 18 residues. CDR1 is MNHEY and CDR2 is SMNVEV in the germline V gene (reference sequence). Here the CDR3 DNA reads TGTGCCAGCAGTTTGGGCCCGGGGACAGGGGGCGCGTACAATGAGCAGTTCTTC. Its translation: CASSLGPGTGGAYNEQFF.

This clone occurred many times. The chain carries TRBV19 and TRBJ2-3, with D possibly TRBD1 on 6 matching bases. Germline CDR1 reads LNHDA; CDR2 reads SQIVND (reference sequence). CDR3 length equals 13 residues. Trimming pared 6 bases from V and 6 bases from J, leaving 13 bases between. The chain's CDR3 is CASRGDTSDTQYF. The CDR3 coding sequence is TGTGCCAGTAGGGGGGACACCTCGGATACGCAGTATTTT.

This clone was seen at least ten times. This chain joins TRBV7-2 and TRBJ2-5; 15 nucleotides line up with TRBD2. The trim removed 4 bases at V and 11 bases at J, leaving 5 bases unmatched. Germline V gene lookup returns CDR1 SGHTA and CDR2 FQGNSA. The CDR3 has 14 residues. The CDR3 protein is CASSWTSGRALQYF. CDR3 in DNA: TGTGCCAGCAGCTGGACTAGCGGGAGGGCCCTTCAGTACTTC.

This clone has a handful of counts. The genes are TRBV12-3 or TRBV12-4 and TRBJ2-1; 11 bases agree with TRBD2. V shed 1 base, J shed 15 bases, and the junction held 8 bases outside the gene matches. This CDR3 is 14 amino acids long. CDR3 DNA: TGTGCCAGCAGTTTAGTAGCGGGAGGGCCTATTCCGTTCTTC. Translated: CASSLVAGGPIPFF.

This clone has ten or more counts. The genes are TRBV27 and TRBJ1-6, with 7 positions matching TRBD1. The germline CDR1 and CDR2 sequences are MNHEY and SMNVEV (reference sequence). J lost 4 bases, V lost 1 base, and 1 base had no gene match. This CDR3 is 15 amino acids long. The CDR3 DNA follows: TGTGCCAGCAGTTTATGGGACAGATATAATTCACCCCTCCACTTT. It encodes CASSLWDRYNSPLHF.

This clone was observed at least ten times. V is TRBV5-6 and J is TRBJ2-7; D might be TRBD1 (6 bases). Per germline, CDR1 SGHDT and CDR2 YYEEEE. CDR3 length equals 16 residues. Trimming cost V 3 bases and J 0 bases, with 16 bases left between them. The CDR3 bases are TGTGCCAGCAGCTCGTATTCCGGGACATACTCCTACGAGCAGTACTTC. Its protein is CASSSYSGTYSYEQYF.

In this sample, this clone turned up many times. The chain uses TRBV6-1 and TRBJ1-1; weak D call: TRBD1 (6 bases). Looked up from germline, CDR1 is MNHNS and CDR2 is SASEGT. Trimming stripped 4 bases from V and 4 bases from J, with 13 bases between. The CDR3 contains 14 residues. The CDR3 spells CASSVRLGATEAFF. In DNA form, the CDR3 reads TGTGCCAGCAGTGTGCGTTTGGGGGCCACTGAAGCTTTCTTT.

Concerning this clone: A much larger clone lies a single base off, so this may be a read error. This sequence joins TRBV5-1 and TRBJ2-4; 7 bases agree with TRBD2. This CDR3 comprises 16 residues. Germline V gene data show CDR1 as SGHRS and CDR2 as YFSETQ. The CDR3 loop reads CASSLELAGRKNLQYF. The CDR3 DNA reads as TGCGCCAGCAGCTTGGAATTAGCGGGCCGGAAAAACCTTCAGTACTTC.

The sample holds a few counts of this clone. One junction end disagrees with the germline gene, perhaps due to a read error. The rearrangement links TRBV30 to TRBJ2-7; D not certain. The CDR3 is made up of 14 amino acids. The germline V gene encodes CDR1 GTSNPN and CDR2 SVGIG (reference sequence). CDR3 residues: CAWSGESSAYGQYF. CDR3 DNA: TGTGCCTGGAGTGGCGAATCCTCCGCCTACGGGCAGTACTTC.

The table lists this clone with many counts. The chain has TRBV12-3 or TRBV12-4 and TRBJ1-5, with 7 nucleotides matching TRBD1. The trim removed 8 bases at V and 5 bases at J, leaving 9 bases unmatched. The CDR3 runs 14 residues. DNA of the CDR3: TGTGCCAGCGGTCACACAGGGGAAGATCAGCCCCAGCATTTT. Residues: CASGHTGEDQPQHF.

This clone came up many times. The CDR3 is CASSQNLPTVGDEQYF. The CDR3 DNA reads as TGCGCCAGCAGCCAAAACCTCCCCACCGTGGGCGACGAGCAGTACTTC. The chain combines TRBV4-3 with TRBJ2-7; no firm D call. The germline V and J ends were trimmed by 2 bases and 5 bases, with 19 bases remaining between them. The CDR3 contains 16 residues. Germline CDR1 is LGHNA and CDR2 is YSLEER.

This clone was seen ten or more times. V usage is TRBV6-1 and J usage is TRBJ1-5, with a weak D call TRBD1 (6 bases). The germline gives CDR1 MNHNS, CDR2 SASEGT. V lost 6 bases to trimming and J lost 3 bases, with 9 bases between them. This CDR3 spans 13 amino acids. CDR3: CASRRTDNQPQHF. For the CDR3, the DNA is TGTGCCAGCAGAAGGACAGACAATCAGCCCCAGCATTTT.

This clone is termed medium-sized (0.01 to 0.1%). The V gene is TRBV30, the J gene TRBJ1-3, with TRBD1 matching 8 bases. V dropped 5 bases and J dropped 2; count of bases not matched to a gene: 8. There are 15 residues in the CDR3. Germline-derived CDR1 and CDR2 are GTSNPN and SVGIG (reference sequence). In DNA form, the CDR3 reads TGTGCCTGGGTACCCAAGACAGGGGCTGGAAACACCATATATTTT. Translated, it gives CAWVPKTGAGNTIYF.

This clone was detected ten times or more. The gene calls are TRBV6-2 or TRBV6-3 and TRBJ2-2; 8 bases are shared with TRBD1. The CDR3 runs 18 residues. Trimming removed 0 bases from V and 6 bases from J; junction bases left unmatched: 12. Per the germline V gene, CDR1 is MNHEY and CDR2 is SVGEGT. The CDR3 protein is CASSYSPDRVDWAGELFF. The CDR3 nucleotides read TGTGCCAGCAGTTACTCCCCGGACAGGGTGGACTGGGCCGGGGAGCTGTTTTTT.

This clone was detected ten times or more. The chain is built from TRBV5-1 and TRBJ1-3, with 10 positions matching TRBD1. Germline-derived CDR1 and CDR2 are SGHRS and YFSETQ. The CDR3 loop spans 17 amino acids. Losses at the gene ends were 3 bases for V and 3 bases for J; bases not matched to a gene: 9. The CDR3 is CASSSGQGFPGGNTIYF. CDR3 DNA: TGCGCCAGCAGCTCGGGACAGGGGTTTCCTGGTGGAAACACCATATATTTT. The entire variable domain, with the rest obtained from reference TRBV5-1 and TRBJ1-3, is as follows: KAGVTQTPRYLIKTRGQQVTLSCSPISGHRSVSWYQQTPGQGLQFLFEYFSETQRNKGNFPGRFSGRQFSNSRSEMNVSTLELGDSALYLCASSSGQGFPGGNTIYFGEGSWLTVV.

In its sample, this clone was seen many times. The chain has TRBV5-8 and TRBJ2-7; 9 bases are a match to TRBD2. V lost 4 bases, J lost 5 bases, and 7 bases stayed unmatched. The length of the CDR3 is 14 residues. Germline CDR1 reads SGHTS; CDR2 reads YDEGEE. The DNA of the CDR3 is TGTGCCAGCAGCCCGGGACTAGCCCTCCACGAGCAGTACTTC. Encoded protein: CASSPGLALHEQYF.

Ten or more counts support this clone. V is TRBV12-5 and J is TRBJ1-1, with 7 bases fitting TRBD1. The V gene's germline CDR1 is LGHNT and CDR2 FRNRAP. This CDR3 comprises 14 residues. V trimming: 1 base; J trimming: 1 base; junction bases outside the gene matches: 0. DNA of the CDR3: TGTGCTAGTGGTTTGGGACAGGGGAACACTGAAGCTTTCTTT. This codes for CASGLGQGNTEAFF.